These 23 T cell receptor beta chains came from one sample sequenced in a study of cytomegalovirus exposure and HLA in healthy donors. Produced via immunoSEQ multiplex PCR; TCRdb's table is partial and in-frame only. Here the sample spans 67,000 or so clones, 94% being singletons. The sequencing input was PBMCs. Receptors were obtained from a man aged 18 to 30 in good health and CMV-seropositive.

This clone has just one count. The rearrangement links TRBV6-5 to TRBJ2-3; D call uncertain. Trimming took 6 bases from V and 6 from J, leaving 13 bases between them. The CDR3 length is 13 residues. Germline assignment: CDR1 MNHEY and CDR2 SVGAGI. In DNA, the CDR3 is TGTGCCAGCAGCTCTTTCACTTGGGATACGCAGTATTTT. Protein product: CASSSFTWDTQYF.

The rearrangement uses TRBV9 and TRBJ1-1, with D perhaps TRBD1 (5 bases). The CDR3 totals 14 residues. The V end lost 3 bases, the J end lost 0 bases, and 9 bases lay between the germline ends. Germline CDR1 reads SGDLS; CDR2 reads YYNGEE. DNA of the CDR3: TGTGCCAGCAGCGAGGGACTTTTGAACACTGAAGCTTTCTTT. Translation gives CASSEGLLNTEAFF. Supplemented by reference TRBV9 and TRBJ1-1, the full variable domain reads DSGVTQTPKHLITATGQRVTLRCSPRSGDLSVYWYQQSLDQGLQFLIQYYNGEERAKGNILERFSAQQFPDLHSELNLSSLELGDSALYFCASSEGLLNTEAFFGQGTRLTVV.

The CDR3 sequence is CASPGGYTF. The CDR3 nucleotides are TGCGCCAGCCCGGGTGGCTACACCTTC. This rearrangement joins TRBV10-1 to TRBJ1-2; D unresolved. The CDR3 spans 9 residues. The germline gives CDR1 WNHNN, CDR2 SYGVQD (reference sequence). V lost 8 bases, J lost 7 bases, and 5 bases lay in between.

This clone has only a few counts. The rearrangement links TRBV7-9 to TRBJ2-1; the match to TRBD2 covers 13 bases. The ends lost 5 bases at V and 7 bases at J; junction bases unmatched: 5. The germline V gene encodes CDR1 SEHNR and CDR2 FQNEAQ (reference sequence). The length of the CDR3 is 15 residues. The CDR3 reads CASSLTSGGENEQFF. The CDR3 bases are TGTGCCAGCAGCCTAACTAGCGGGGGGGAAAATGAGCAGTTCTTC.

In this sample, this clone turned up a few times. V is TRBV1 and J is TRBJ2-4; the table calls TRBD2, which could not be checked here. TRBV1 is labeled a pseudogene. The length of the CDR3 is 15 residues. The CDR3 DNA reads as TGCACCAGCAGCCAACAACTAGCCCCCAAAAACATTCAGTACTTC. Protein product: CTSSQQLAPKNIQYF.

The chain recombines TRBV18 with TRBJ2-6; TRBD1 aligns across 10 bases. In germline, CDR1 is KGHSH, CDR2 LQKENI. The CDR3 runs 17 residues. Trimming at V came to 2 bases and at J to 4 bases, leaving 5 bases not matched to a gene. The CDR3 bases are TGTGCCAGCTCACCAGGGACAGGGGCAACAGGGGCCAACGTCCTGACTTTC. It translates to CASSPGTGATGANVLTF.

This rearrangement joins TRBV11-2 to TRBJ2-3; a possible D gene is TRBD2 (6 bases). In germline, CDR1 is SGHAT, CDR2 FQNNGV. The CDR3 is 14 residues long. Between the trimmed V and J ends, which lost 5 bases and 2 bases, there was a span of 11 bases. In DNA form, the CDR3 reads TGTGCCAGCAGCACGTGGGACTCCACAGATACGCAGTATTTT. Protein: CASSTWDSTDTQYF.

The V call is TRBV27, the J call TRBJ2-7; possible D gene TRBD2, 6 bases. The CDR3 is 14 residues long. Germline values: CDR1 MNHEY, CDR2 SMNVEV (reference sequence). Trimming shortened V by 5 bases and J by 5 bases, and 16 bases separated the two germline ends. The CDR3 protein is CASSPRGERDEQYF. CDR3 DNA: TGTGCCAGCAGTCCCCGCGGGGAGCGGGACGAGCAGTACTTC.

J is TRBJ2-5 and V is TRBV7-9, with D tentatively TRBD1 (5 bases). CDR1 is SEHNR and CDR2 is FQNEAQ in the germline V gene (reference sequence). The CDR3 runs 13 residues. Trimming stripped 1 base from V and 2 bases from J, with 5 bases between. CDR3 sequence reads: CASSLGQQETQYF. In DNA, the CDR3 is TGTGCCAGCAGCTTAGGACAGCAAGAGACCCAGTACTTC. Complete variable domain (other parts from reference TRBV7-9 and TRBJ2-5): DTGVSQNPRHKITKRGQNVTFRCDPISEHNRLYWYRQTLGQGPEFLTYFQNEAQLEKSRLLSDRFSAERPKGSFSTLEIQRTEQGDSAMYLCASSLGQQETQYFGPGTRLLVL.

CDR3 nucleotides: TGTGCCAGCAGATCAATGGCCGGGACTAGCGACAATGAGCAGTTCTTC. The encoded protein is CASRSMAGTSDNEQFF. V and J are TRBV28 and TRBJ2-1; 10 nucleotides align to TRBD2. Per the germline V gene, CDR1 is MDHEN and CDR2 is SYDVKM. V dropped 6 bases and J dropped 5; count of bases not matched to a gene: 10. CDR3 length: 16 amino acids.

The chain employs TRBV18 and TRBJ1-2, with unresolved D. CDR3 length equals 14 residues. The germline V and J ends were trimmed by 3 bases and 8 bases, with 16 bases remaining between them. Germline values: CDR1 KGHSH, CDR2 LQKENI. CDR3 in DNA: TGTGCCAGCTCACCGGAGCGGGTCGGCGCCGGCTACACCTTC. Translating gives CASSPERVGAGYTF.

The chain links TRBV25-1 to TRBJ1-5; D gene uncertain. V was shortened by 3 bases and J by 4 bases, with 4 bases between the two germline ends. CDR1 is MGHDK, CDR2 SYGVNS, per germline. The CDR3 length is 12 residues. This CDR3 is CASSDQNQPQHF. The CDR3 DNA reads as TGTGCCAGCAGTGACCAGAATCAGCCCCAGCATTTT. The variable domain in full, with the rest retrieved from reference TRBV25-1 and TRBJ1-5, is EADIYQTPRYLVIGTGKKITLECSQTMGHDKMYWYQQDPGMELHLIHYSYGVNSTEKGDLSSESTVSRIRTEHFPLTLESARPSHTSQYLCASSDQNQPQHFGDGTRLSIL.

This chain links TRBV10-3 with TRBJ2-5; no clear D gene. Germline CDR1 is ENHRY and CDR2 is SYGVKD. This CDR3 comprises 12 residues. V lost 10 bases to trimming and J lost 2 bases, with 11 bases between them. The chain's CDR3 is CATSLNQETQYF. The CDR3 region has the DNA TGTGCCACTTCTCTAAATCAAGAGACCCAGTACTTC.

V usage is TRBV6-1 and J usage is TRBJ2-1; TRBD2 matches 7 bases. Trimming took 9 bases from V and 8 from J; bases not matched to a gene: 10. This CDR3 spans 13 amino acids. From germline, CDR1 is MNHNS and CDR2 SASEGT. The CDR3 is CASQKLGGDEQFF. Here the CDR3 DNA reads TGTGCCAGTCAAAAGCTGGGGGGGGATGAGCAGTTCTTC.

The rearrangement joins TRBV9 to TRBJ1-2; 9 nucleotides agree with TRBD1. The CDR3 has 14 residues. With 3 bases clipped from V and 4 bases from J, the junction kept 4 bases outside the gene matches. The germline gives CDR1 SGDLS, CDR2 YYNGEE. CDR3 region: CASSGQGGFYGYTF. The CDR3 coding sequence is TGTGCCAGCAGCGGACAGGGGGGTTTCTATGGCTACACCTTC.

The rearrangement joins TRBV7-2 to TRBJ1-1; no clear D. This CDR3 comprises 13 residues. The ends were cut back, 5 bases at V and 9 bases at J, with 16 bases in the middle. CDR1 SGHTA and CDR2 FQGNSA come from the germline V gene. CDR3 in amino acids: CASSTQWREKAFF. CDR3 nucleotides: TGTGCCAGCAGCACCCAGTGGCGGGAGAAAGCTTTCTTT.

The chain recombines TRBV6-5 with TRBJ2-7, with TRBD2 identical over 13 bases. Trimming at V came to 5 bases and at J to 2 bases, leaving 0 bases not matched to a gene. The CDR3 has 14 amino acids. Germline V CDR1 and CDR2: MNHEY, SVGAGI. The DNA for the CDR3 is TGTGCCAGCAGTACTAGCGGGAGGGCCTACGAGCAGTACTTC. Its protein is CASSTSGRAYEQYF.

The chain employs TRBV10-2 and TRBJ2-7; unclear D gene. CDR1 WSHSY and CDR2 SAAADI come from the germline V gene. The V end was cut by 1 base, the J end by 5 bases, with 9 bases between. CDR3 length: 13 residues. The CDR3 DNA is TGCGCCAGCAGTGAGTGGCGGCAGAACGAGCAGTACTTC. This gives the protein CASSEWRQNEQYF.

V gene TRBV5-3 combines with J gene TRBJ2-3; the match to TRBD2 covers 8 bases. TRBV5-3 is an ORF; its function is uncertain. The ends lost 4 bases at V and 2 bases at J; junction bases unmatched: 6. This CDR3 spans 15 amino acids. In DNA form, the CDR3 reads TGTGCCAGAAGCCCGGGGGGGGACCACACAGATACGCAGTATTTT. This codes for CARSPGGDHTDTQYF.

This chain uses TRBV11-2 with TRBJ2-1; 10 bases are shared with TRBD2. Germline CDR1 reads SGHAT; CDR2 reads FQNNGV. This CDR3 contains 15 residues. V shed 2 bases and J 4 bases; nucleotides not matched to a gene: 2. Here the CDR3 reads CASSLSGRAYNEQFF. The CDR3 DNA follows: TGTGCCAGCAGCTTAAGCGGGAGGGCATACAATGAGCAGTTCTTC.

A single count supports this clone. This chain joins TRBV7-8 and TRBJ2-2, with a possible D match to TRBD2 (5 bases). The CDR3 sequence is 16 residues long. CDR1 and CDR2 (germline): SGHVS, FQNEAQ. With 4 bases removed from V and 6 bases from J, the gap between germline ends came to 18 bases. The CDR3 coding sequence is TGTGCCAGCAGCTGGACTCTATCAGTGGGATCCGGGGAGCTGTTTTTT. Its protein product is CASSWTLSVGSGELFF.

V gene TRBV19 combines with J gene TRBJ2-5, with 10 bases matching TRBD1. From germline, CDR1 is LNHDA and CDR2 SQIVND (reference sequence). The CDR3 contains 16 residues. Germline trimming cut 5 bases from V and 4 bases from J; bases unmatched to any gene: 10. CDR3 bases: TGTGCCAGTAGTCCGCGACAGGGGGCGAGGAGAGAGACCCAGTACTTC. Its protein is CASSPRQGARRETQYF.

This clone occurred once. V gene TRBV7-9 combines with J gene TRBJ1-5; TRBD1 matches at 9 bases. Trimming removed 3 bases from V and 7 bases from J; junction bases left unmatched: 4. The CDR3 runs 14 residues. CDR1 and CDR2 from the germline V gene are SEHNR and FQNEAQ (reference sequence). The CDR3 coding sequence is TGTGCCAGCAGCTTGGGACAGGGCGGGCAGCCCCAGCATTTT. Translated: CASSLGQGGQPQHF.